The clone carrying this T cell receptor (beta chain) was counted between two and nine times. This sample is part of a study of blood T cell repertoires in COVID-19. The overall study: Both acute and convalescent COVID-19 samples were obtained from the United States, Italy and Spain. T cells, B-cell-depleted T cells, or PBMCs supplied cDNA or gDNA.

Original analysis: By means of reference gene primer amplification, nucleated cell counts were estimated. This table comes from immunoSEQ multiplex PCR, and its TCRdb copy is limited to in-frame clones, with some not included. D and trimming come from the DNA, and the V and J calls and clone size come from that table. The top ten hold less than 15% of the sample, which has more than 110,000 clones, more than 75% seen once. The ends were cut back, 1 base at V and 4 bases at J, with 8 bases in the middle. Germline V CDR1 and CDR2: SGHRS, YFSETQ. This CDR3 comprises 13 residues. This chain uses TRBV5-1 with TRBJ1-1, with a tentative D call TRBD1 (5 bases). The TCR was taken from an older man with acute or convalescent COVID-19. The sequencing sample was made of peripheral blood. The CDR3 reads CASSLWGGTEAFF. CDR3 DNA: TGCGCCAGCAGCTTGTGGGGGGGCACTGAAGCTTTCTTT.